Reported below is one TCR beta chain. Other nucleotide sequences from this sample produce the same CDR3. The CDR3 has 14 residues. Germline V gives CDR1 KGHSH, CDR2 LQKENI. The V and J ends lost 2 bases and 4 bases respectively, with 9 bases between them. This specimen comes from a study of blood T cell repertoires in COVID-19. TCRdb's copy holds only in-frame clones and misses some; the assay was immunoSEQ multiplex PCR. In the table there are just over 300,000 clones, around 84% of which are singletons. The sequenced sample consisted of PBMCs or T cells enriched from blood (not recorded which). The receptor was isolated from a man aged 30 to 45 who had recovered from COVID-19. The chain links TRBV18 to TRBJ1-5; D is possibly TRBD1 (6 bases). This CDR3 reads CASSPKQGNQPQHF. The CDR3 nucleotides are TGTGCCAGCTCACCAAAACAGGGAAATCAGCCCCAGCATTTT.